This T cell receptor (beta chain) was recorded in a study of T cell responses to AZD1222 COVID-19 vaccine. Study conclusions and caveats: Spike-specific TCR breadth and depth grew following two AZD1222 doses.

Using immunoSEQ multiplex PCR, the repertoire was profiled, and TCRdb retains in-frame clones only, with some absent. The repertoire includes some 180,000 clones, approximately 92% of them detected once, and 1% to 1.5% sits in the top ten. CDR1 and CDR2 (germline): SGHRS, YFSETQ. V was cut by 4 bases and J by 7 bases, with 20 bases left in between. The CDR3 is 15 residues long. To note about this clone: Its specificity is unknown.

Sequenced material: peripheral blood, taken on day 0 of AZD1222 vaccination. The rearrangement links TRBV5-1 to TRBJ1-2, with D possibly TRBD1 on 5 matching bases. The receptor was isolated from an adult in good health. The CDR3 spells CASSPDNYGAGGYTF. DNA for the CDR3: TGCGCCAGCAGCCCGGATAATTATGGGGCCGGTGGCTACACCTTC.